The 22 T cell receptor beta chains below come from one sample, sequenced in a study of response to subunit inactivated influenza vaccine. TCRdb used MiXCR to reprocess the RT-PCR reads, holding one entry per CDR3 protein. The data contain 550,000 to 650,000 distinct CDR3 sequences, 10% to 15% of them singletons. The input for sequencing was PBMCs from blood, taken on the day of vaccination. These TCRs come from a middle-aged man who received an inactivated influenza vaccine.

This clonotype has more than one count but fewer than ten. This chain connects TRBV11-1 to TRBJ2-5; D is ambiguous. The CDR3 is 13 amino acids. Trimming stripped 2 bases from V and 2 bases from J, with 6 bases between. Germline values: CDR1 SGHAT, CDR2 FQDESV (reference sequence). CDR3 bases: TGTGCCAGCAGCTTAAACAGACAAGAGACCCAGTACTTC. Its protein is CASSLNRQETQYF.

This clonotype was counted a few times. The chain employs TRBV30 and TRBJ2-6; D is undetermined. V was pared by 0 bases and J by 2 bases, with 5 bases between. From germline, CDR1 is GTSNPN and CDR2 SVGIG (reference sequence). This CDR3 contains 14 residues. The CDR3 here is CAWSVGAGANVLTF. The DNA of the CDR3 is TGTGCCTGGAGTGTTGGGGCTGGGGCCAACGTCCTGACTTTC.

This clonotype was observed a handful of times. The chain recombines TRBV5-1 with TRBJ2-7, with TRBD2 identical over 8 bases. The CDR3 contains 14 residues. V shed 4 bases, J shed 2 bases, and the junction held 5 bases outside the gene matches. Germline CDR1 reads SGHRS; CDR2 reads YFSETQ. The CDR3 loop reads CASSISGIPYEQYF. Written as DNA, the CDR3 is TGCGCCAGCAGCATTAGCGGGATCCCCTACGAGCAGTACTTC. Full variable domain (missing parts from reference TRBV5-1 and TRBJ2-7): KAGVTQTPRYLIKTRGQQVTLSCSPISGHRSVSWYQQTPGQGLQFLFEYFSETQRNKGNFPGRFSGRQFSNSRSEMNVSTLELGDSALYLCASSISGIPYEQYFGPGTRLTVT.

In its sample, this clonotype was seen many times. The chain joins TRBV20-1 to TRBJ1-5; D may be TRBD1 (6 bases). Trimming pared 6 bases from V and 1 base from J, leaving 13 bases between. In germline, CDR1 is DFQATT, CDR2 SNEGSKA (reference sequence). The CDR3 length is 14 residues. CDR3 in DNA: TGCAGTGCGGACACAGGGTCCAGCAATCAGCCCCAGCATTTT. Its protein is CSADTGSSNQPQHF.

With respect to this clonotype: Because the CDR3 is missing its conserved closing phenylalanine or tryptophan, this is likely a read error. The CDR3 spells CSARLARGGKQYL. CDR3 coding DNA: TGCAGTGCTAGATTGGCCAGGGGAGGAAAGCAGTACTTA. This chain connects TRBV20-1 to TRBJ2-7; D possibly matches TRBD1 or TRBD2 (6 bases each). The germline gives CDR1 DFQATT, CDR2 SNEGSKA (reference sequence). Trimming removed 2 bases from V and 8 bases from J, with 16 bases in between. This CDR3 region has 13 residues.

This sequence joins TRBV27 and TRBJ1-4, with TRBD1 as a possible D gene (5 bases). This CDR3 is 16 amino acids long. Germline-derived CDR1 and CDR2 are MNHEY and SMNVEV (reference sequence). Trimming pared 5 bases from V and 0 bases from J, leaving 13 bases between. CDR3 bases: TGTGCCAGCAGTCAGAAGCCAGGGACAACTAATGAAAAACTGTTTTTT. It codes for CASSQKPGTTNEKLFF.

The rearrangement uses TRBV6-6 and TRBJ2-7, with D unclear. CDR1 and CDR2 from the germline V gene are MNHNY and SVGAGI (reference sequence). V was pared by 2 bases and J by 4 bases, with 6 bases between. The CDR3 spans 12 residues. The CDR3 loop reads CASSYQPYEQYF. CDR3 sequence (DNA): TGTGCCAGCAGTTACCAGCCTTACGAGCAGTACTTC.

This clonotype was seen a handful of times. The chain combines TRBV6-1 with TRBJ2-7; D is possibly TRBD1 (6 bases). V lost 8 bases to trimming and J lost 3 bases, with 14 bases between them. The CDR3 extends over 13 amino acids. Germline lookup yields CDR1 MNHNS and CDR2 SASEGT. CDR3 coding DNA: TGTGCCAGCGGGAGACAGGTTCTCTACGAGCAGTACTTC. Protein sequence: CASGRQVLYEQYF.

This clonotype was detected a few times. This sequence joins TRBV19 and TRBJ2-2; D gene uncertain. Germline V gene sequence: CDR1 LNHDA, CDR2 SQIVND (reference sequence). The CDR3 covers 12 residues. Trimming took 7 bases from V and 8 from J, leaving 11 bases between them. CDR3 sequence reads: CASTVGSGELFF. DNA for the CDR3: TGTGCCAGTACCGTAGGATCTGGGGAGCTGTTTTTT.

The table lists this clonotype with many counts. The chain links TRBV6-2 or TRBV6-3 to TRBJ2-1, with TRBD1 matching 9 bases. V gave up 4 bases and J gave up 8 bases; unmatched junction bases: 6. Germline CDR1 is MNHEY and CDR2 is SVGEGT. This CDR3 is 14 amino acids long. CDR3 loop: CASSSRDRDDEQFF. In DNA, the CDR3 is TGTGCCAGCAGTTCCCGGGACAGGGATGATGAGCAGTTCTTC.

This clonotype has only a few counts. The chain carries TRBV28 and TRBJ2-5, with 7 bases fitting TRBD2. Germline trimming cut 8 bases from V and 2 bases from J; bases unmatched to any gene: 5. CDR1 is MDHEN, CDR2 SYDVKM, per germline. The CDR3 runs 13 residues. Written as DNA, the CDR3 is TGTGCCAGCGGACCTAGCGGTCAAGAGACCCAGTACTTC. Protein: CASGPSGQETQYF.

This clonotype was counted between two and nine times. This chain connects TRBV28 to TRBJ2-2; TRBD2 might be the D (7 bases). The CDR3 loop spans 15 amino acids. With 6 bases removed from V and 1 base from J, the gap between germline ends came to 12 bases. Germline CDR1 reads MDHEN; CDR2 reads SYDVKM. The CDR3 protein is CASRAGALNTGELFF. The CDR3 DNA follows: TGTGCCAGCAGGGCGGGGGCCTTGAACACCGGGGAGCTGTTTTTT.

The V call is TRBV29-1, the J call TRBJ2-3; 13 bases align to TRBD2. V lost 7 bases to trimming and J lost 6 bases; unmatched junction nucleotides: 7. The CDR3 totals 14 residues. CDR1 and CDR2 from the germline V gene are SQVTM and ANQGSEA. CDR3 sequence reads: CSASGTSGADTQYF. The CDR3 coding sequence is TGCAGCGCCTCCGGGACTAGCGGGGCTGATACGCAGTATTTT.

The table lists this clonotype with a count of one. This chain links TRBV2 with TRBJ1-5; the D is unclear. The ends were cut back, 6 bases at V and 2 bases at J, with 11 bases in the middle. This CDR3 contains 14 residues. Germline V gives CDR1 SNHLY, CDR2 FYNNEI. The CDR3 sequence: CASRPVRGNQPQHF. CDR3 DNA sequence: TGTGCCAGCAGACCCGTGAGGGGCAATCAGCCCCAGCATTTT.

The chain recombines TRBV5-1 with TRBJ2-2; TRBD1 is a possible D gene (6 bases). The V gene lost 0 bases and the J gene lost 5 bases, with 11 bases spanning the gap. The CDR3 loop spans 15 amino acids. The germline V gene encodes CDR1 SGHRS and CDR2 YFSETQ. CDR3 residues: CASSLDGGRTGELFF. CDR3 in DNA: TGCGCCAGCAGCTTGGATGGGGGCAGGACCGGGGAGCTGTTTTTT.

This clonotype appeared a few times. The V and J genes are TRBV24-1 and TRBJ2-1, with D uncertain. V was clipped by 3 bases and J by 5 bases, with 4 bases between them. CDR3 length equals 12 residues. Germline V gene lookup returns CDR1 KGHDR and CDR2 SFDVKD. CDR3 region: CATSDLDNEQFF. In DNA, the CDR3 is TGTGCCACCAGTGATCTTGACAATGAGCAGTTCTTC.

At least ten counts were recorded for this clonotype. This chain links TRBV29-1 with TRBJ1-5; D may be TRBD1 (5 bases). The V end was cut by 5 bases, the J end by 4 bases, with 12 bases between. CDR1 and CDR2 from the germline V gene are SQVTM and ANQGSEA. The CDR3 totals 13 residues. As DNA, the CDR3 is TGCAGCGTTACAACAGGTGGGAATCAGCCCCAGCATTTT. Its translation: CSVTTGGNQPQHF.

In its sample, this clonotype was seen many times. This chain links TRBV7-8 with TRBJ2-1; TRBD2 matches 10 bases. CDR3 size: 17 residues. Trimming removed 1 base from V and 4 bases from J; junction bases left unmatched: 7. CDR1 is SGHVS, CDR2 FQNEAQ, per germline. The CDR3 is CASSLGGLAGVYNEQFF. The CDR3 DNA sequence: TGTGCCAGCAGCTTAGGTGGTCTAGCGGGAGTTTACAATGAGCAGTTCTTC. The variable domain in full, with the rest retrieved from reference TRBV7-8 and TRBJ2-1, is GAGVSQSPRYKVAKRGQDVALRCDPISGHVSLFWYQQALGQGPEFLTYFQNEAQLDKSGLPSDRFFAERPEGSVSTLKIQRTQQEDSAVYLCASSLGGLAGVYNEQFFGPGTRLTVL.

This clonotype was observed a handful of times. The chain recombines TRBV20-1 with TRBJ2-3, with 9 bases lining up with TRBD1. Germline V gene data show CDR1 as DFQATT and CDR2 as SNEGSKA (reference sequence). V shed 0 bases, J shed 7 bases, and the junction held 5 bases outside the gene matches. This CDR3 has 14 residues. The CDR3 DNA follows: TGCAGTGCTAGAGACTCCGGGACAGGGTATACGCAGTATTTT. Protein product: CSARDSGTGYTQYF.

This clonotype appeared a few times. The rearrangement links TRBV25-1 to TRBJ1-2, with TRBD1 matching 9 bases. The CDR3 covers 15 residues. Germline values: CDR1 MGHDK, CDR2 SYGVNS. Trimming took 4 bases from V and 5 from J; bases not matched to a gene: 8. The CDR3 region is CASSVAGQGVYGYTF. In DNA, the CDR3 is TGTGCCAGCAGTGTGGCGGGACAGGGCGTTTATGGCTACACCTTC.

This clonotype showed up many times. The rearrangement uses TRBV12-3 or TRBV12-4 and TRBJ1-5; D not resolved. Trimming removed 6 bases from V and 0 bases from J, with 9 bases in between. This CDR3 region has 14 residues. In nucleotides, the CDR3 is TGTGCCAGCAGACCGGAGGGTAGCAATCAGCCCCAGCATTTT. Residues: CASRPEGSNQPQHF.

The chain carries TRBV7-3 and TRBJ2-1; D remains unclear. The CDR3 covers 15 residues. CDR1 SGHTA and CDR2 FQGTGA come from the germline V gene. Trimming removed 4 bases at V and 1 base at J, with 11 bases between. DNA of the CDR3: TGTGCCAGCAGCTCTAAGCACAGATCCTACAATGAGCAGTTCTTC. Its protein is CASSSKHRSYNEQFF.